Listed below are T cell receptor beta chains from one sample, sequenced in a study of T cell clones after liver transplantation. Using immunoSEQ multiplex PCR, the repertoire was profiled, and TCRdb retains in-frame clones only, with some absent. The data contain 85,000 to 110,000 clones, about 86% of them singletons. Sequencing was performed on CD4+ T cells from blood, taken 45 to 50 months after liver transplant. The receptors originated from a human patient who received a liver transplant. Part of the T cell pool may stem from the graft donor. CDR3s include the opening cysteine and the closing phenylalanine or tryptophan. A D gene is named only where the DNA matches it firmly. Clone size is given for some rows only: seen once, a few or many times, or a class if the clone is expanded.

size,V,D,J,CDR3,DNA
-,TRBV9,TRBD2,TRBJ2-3,CASSFQPGTSGDTQYF,TGTGCCAGCAGCTTCCAGCCCGGGACTAGTGGAGATACGCAGTATTTT
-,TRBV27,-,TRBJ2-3,CASSLSLGVAEDTQYF,TGTGCCAGCAGTTTATCCCTAGGGGTAGCGGAGGATACGCAGTATTTT
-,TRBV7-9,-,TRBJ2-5,CASSLVQGLQETQYF,TGTGCCAGCAGCTTAGTCCAGGGGCTACAAGAGACCCAGTACTTC
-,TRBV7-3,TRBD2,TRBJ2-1,CASSPWGGSYNEQFF,TGTGCCAGCAGCCCCTGGGGGGGGTCTTACAATGAGCAGTTCTTC
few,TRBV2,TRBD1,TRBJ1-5,CASSRLVTGNQPQHF,TGTGCCAGCAGTCGACTCGTGACAGGGAATCAGCCCCAGCATTTT
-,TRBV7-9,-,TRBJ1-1,CASSLDAGAEAFF,TGTGCCAGCAGCTTAGACGCGGGCGCTGAAGCTTTCTTT
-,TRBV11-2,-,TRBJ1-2,CASSRFGGGYTF,TGTGCCAGCAGCCGCTTCGGCGGTGGCTACACCTTC
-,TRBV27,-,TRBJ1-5,CASREQGRVGSNQPQHF,TGTGCCAGCAGAGAGCAGGGGAGAGTGGGAAGCAATCAGCCCCAGCATTTT
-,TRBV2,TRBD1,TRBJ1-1,CASSGPGQGFTEAFF,TGTGCCAGCAGTGGACCGGGACAGGGGTTTACTGAAGCTTTCTTT
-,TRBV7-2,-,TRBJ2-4,CASKGSRGGNIQYF,TGTGCCAGCAAGGGGAGCAGGGGAGGAAACATTCAGTACTTC
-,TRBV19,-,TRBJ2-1,CASSPRTASYNEQFF,TGTGCCAGTAGTCCGAGGACGGCCTCATACAATGAGCAGTTCTTC
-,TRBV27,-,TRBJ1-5,CASSLFFNQPQHF,TGTGCCAGCAGTTTATTCTTCAATCAGCCCCAGCATTTT
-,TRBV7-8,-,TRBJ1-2,CASSLNPTGAGYGYTF,TGTGCCAGCAGCTTAAACCCGACGGGGGCGGGCTATGGCTACACCTTC
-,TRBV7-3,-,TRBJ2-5,CASSLTPLGTQYF,TGTGCCAGCAGCCTGACTCCACTGGGGACCCAGTACTTC
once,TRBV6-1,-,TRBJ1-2,CASRGTGVNYGYTF,TGTGCCAGCAGGGGTACTGGGGTTAACTATGGCTACACCTTC
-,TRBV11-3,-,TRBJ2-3,CASSLTGMSTDTQYF,TGTGCCAGCAGCCTAACAGGGATGAGCACAGATACGCAGTATTTT
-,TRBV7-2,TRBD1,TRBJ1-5,CASSPRTGSNQPQHF,TGTGCCAGCAGCCCCCGGACAGGAAGCAATCAGCCCCAGCATTTT
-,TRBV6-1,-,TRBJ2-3,CASSDGGGLSTQYF,TGTGCCAGCAGTGATGGGGGGGGGCTTAGTACGCAGTATTTT
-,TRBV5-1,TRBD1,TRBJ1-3,CASSLVQGASGNTIYF,TGCGCCAGCAGCTTGGTACAGGGGGCAAGTGGAAACACCATATATTTT
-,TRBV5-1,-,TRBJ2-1,CASSLAGRNNEQFF,TGCGCCAGCAGCTTGGCTGGCAGGAACAATGAGCAGTTCTTC
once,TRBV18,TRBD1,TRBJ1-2,CASSPLRDRGVGYGYTF,TGTGCCAGCTCACCACTCCGGGACAGGGGAGTAGGCTATGGCTACACCTTC
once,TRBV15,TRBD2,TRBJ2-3,CATSREGGGGTQYF,TGTGCCACCAGCAGAGAAGGCGGCGGGGGTACGCAGTATTTT
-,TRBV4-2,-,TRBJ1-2,CASSPIVKGKTNYGYTF,TGTGCCAGCAGCCCAATTGTAAAAGGGAAAACTAACTATGGCTACACCTTC
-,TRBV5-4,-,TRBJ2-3,CASSLTPEASTDTQYF,TGTGCCAGCAGCTTGACCCCTGAGGCTAGCACAGATACGCAGTATTTT
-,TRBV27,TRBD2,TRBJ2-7,CASSFRAGAQYF,TGTGCCAGCAGTTTCCGAGCGGGAGCCCAGTACTTC
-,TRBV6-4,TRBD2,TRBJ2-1,CASSWTSENEQFF,TGTGCCAGCAGTTGGACTAGCGAAAATGAGCAGTTCTTC
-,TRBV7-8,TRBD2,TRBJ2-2,CASSRGLAGASNTGELFF,TGTGCCAGCAGCCGCGGACTAGCGGGGGCCTCGAACACCGGGGAGCTGTTTTTT
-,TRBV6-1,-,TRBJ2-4,CASSEGGSGTAKNIQYF,TGTGCCAGCAGTGAAGGCGGGTCCGGGACGGCCAAAAACATTCAGTACTTC
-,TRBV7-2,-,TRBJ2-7,CASSFNSYEQYF,TGTGCCAGCAGTTTCAATTCTTACGAGCAGTACTTC
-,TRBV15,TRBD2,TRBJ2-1,CATSRVGSGRGSYNEQFF,TGTGCCACCAGCAGAGTAGGTAGCGGGAGGGGGTCCTACAATGAGCAGTTCTTC
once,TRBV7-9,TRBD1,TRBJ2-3,CASSQTGITDTQYF,TGTGCCAGCAGCCAGACAGGGATCACAGATACGCAGTATTTT
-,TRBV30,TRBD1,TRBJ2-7,CAWSKGQGREQYF,TGTGCCTGGAGTAAAGGACAGGGGAGAGAGCAGTACTTC
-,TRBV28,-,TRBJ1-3,CASSLFDSGNTIYF,TGTGCCAGCAGTTTATTTGACTCTGGAAACACCATATATTTT
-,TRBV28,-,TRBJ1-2,CASSFSGVEYGYTF,TGTGCCAGCAGTTTCTCAGGGGTTGAATATGGCTACACCTTC
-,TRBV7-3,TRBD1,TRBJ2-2,CASRQGTSPGELFF,TGTGCCAGCCGACAGGGGACTTCCCCCGGGGAGCTGTTTTTT
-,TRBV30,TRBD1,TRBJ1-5,CAADRGQVSNQPQHF,TGTGCCGCGGACAGGGGGCAAGTAAGCAATCAGCCCCAGCATTTT
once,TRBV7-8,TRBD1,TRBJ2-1,CASRYDRDSSYNEQFF,TGTGCCAGCAGATATGACAGGGACAGCTCCTACAATGAGCAGTTCTTC
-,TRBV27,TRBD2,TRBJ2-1,CASSFFSGRAGHEQFF,TGTGCCAGCAGTTTTTTCAGCGGGAGGGCCGGCCATGAGCAGTTCTTC
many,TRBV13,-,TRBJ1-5,CASSLGRGGGNQPQHF,TGTGCCAGCAGCTTAGGTAGGGGCGGTGGCAATCAGCCCCAGCATTTT
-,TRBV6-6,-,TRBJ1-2,CASSYGGTEVIYGYTF,TGTGCCAGCAGTTACGGGGGTACGGAAGTTATATACGGCTACACCTTC
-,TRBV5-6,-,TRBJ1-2,CASSQDRLYGYTF,TGTGCCAGCAGCCAGGACAGACTATATGGCTACACCTTC
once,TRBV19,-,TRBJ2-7,CASSVPGAPGQYF,TGTGCCAGTAGTGTCCCGGGGGCTCCCGGGCAGTACTTC
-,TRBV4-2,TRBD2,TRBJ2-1,CASSPTGLADNEQFF,TGTGCCAGCAGCCCGACGGGACTAGCCGACAATGAGCAGTTCTTC
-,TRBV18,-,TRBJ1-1,CASSPGTTGLNTEAFF,TGTGCCAGCTCACCCGGTACGACAGGACTTAACACTGAAGCTTTCTTT
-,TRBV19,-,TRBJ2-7,CASSTSGQSGEQYF,TGTGCCAGTAGTACCTCCGGACAGAGCGGCGAGCAGTACTTC
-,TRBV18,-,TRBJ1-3,CASSPIELLSGNTIYF,TGTGCCAGCTCACCAATTGAGCTCCTCTCTGGAAACACCATATATTTT
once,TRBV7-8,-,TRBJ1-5,CASSLRGDSNQPQHF,TGTGCCAGCAGCTTAAGGGGTGATAGCAATCAGCCCCAGCATTTT
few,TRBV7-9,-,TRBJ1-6,CASTPDVSPLHF,TGTGCCAGCACTCCAGACGTTTCACCCCTCCACTTT
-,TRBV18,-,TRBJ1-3,CASSPGQNSGNTIYF,TGTGCCAGCTCACCGGGACAAAACTCTGGAAACACCATATATTTT
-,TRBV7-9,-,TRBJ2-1,CATRLSSYNEQFF,TGTGCCACCAGACTTAGCTCCTACAATGAGCAGTTCTTC
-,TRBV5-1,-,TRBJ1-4,CASSSSATNEKLFF,TGCGCCAGCAGCTCAAGTGCAACTAATGAAAAACTGTTTTTT
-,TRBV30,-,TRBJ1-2,CAWSAFQGRANYGYTF,TGTGCCTGGAGTGCATTTCAAGGTAGAGCTAACTATGGCTACACCTTC
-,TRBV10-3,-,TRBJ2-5,CAISGGPGETQYF,TGTGCCATCAGTGGGGGTCCGGGGGAGACCCAGTACTTC
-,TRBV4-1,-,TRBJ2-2,CASSQEGLGTSNTGELFF,TGCGCCAGCAGCCAAGAAGGGCTTGGGACTTCAAACACCGGGGAGCTGTTTTTT
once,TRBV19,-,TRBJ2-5,CASSRNLGGKETQYF,TGTGCCAGTAGCCGAAATCTCGGAGGAAAAGAGACCCAGTACTTC